This section outlines one T cell receptor beta chain sequence together with its context. The antigen is undetermined. V dropped 6 bases and J dropped 6; count of bases not matched to a gene: 2. The CDR3 contains 12 residues. Per the germline V gene, CDR1 is SNHLY and CDR2 is FYNNEI. The individuals who served as donors were healthy Caucasians living in Russia, aged roughly 6 to 90. The data stem from a study of blood T cells in healthy people across ages. At the level of the study: About one barcoded beta molecule per two T cells came from capture by template switching.

Study outcomes and limitations: Expanded clonotype shifts may have been confounded, as the donors had an unknown CMV status.

Sample-barcoded 5' priming and a J-beta primer mix drove a second PCR of roughly 7 to 11 cycles. Each single sample gave us at least 2.5 million CDR3-containing paired-end reads. TCRdb reanalysed the 5' RACE reads using MiXCR and keeps one entry per CDR3 protein. The table shows about 970,000 distinct CDR3 sequences, with about 53% occurring only once. The chain recombines TRBV2 with TRBJ2-3; 8 bases align to TRBD2. The receptor's source is a woman between 55 and 75 years old in good health. What was sequenced was blood. The CDR3 protein is CASRTSDDTQYF. CDR3 DNA sequence: TGTGCCAGCAGGACTAGCGACGATACGCAGTATTTT.